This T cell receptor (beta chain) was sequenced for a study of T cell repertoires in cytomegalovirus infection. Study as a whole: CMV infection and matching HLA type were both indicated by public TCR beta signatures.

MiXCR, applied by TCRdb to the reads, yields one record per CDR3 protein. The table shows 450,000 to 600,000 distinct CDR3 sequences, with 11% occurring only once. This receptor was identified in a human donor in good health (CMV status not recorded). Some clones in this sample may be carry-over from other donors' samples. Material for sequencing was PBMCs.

The CDR3 sequence: CAWSISPSYNEQFF. The CDR3 DNA reads TGTGCCTGGAGCATCTCCCCGAGTTACAATGAGCAGTTCTTC. V usage is TRBV30 and J usage is TRBJ2-1; no firm D call. V was shortened by 3 bases and J by 4 bases, with 13 bases between the two germline ends. Per the germline V gene, CDR1 is GTSNPN and CDR2 is SVGIG (reference sequence). This CDR3 has 14 residues.